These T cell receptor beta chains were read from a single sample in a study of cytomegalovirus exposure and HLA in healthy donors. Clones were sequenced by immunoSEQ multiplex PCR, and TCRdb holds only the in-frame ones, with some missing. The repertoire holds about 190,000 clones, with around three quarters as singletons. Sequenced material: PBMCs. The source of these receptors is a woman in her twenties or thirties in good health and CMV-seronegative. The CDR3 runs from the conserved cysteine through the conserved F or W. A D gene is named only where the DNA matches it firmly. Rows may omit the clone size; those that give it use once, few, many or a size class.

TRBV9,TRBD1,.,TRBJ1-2,CASSVVDRVGMMDGYTF,TGTGCCAGCAGCGTAGTAGACAGGGTGGGGATGATGGATGGCTACACCTTC
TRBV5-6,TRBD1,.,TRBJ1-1,CASSIRTGIMNTEAFF,TGTGCCAGCAGTATTCGGACAGGGATTATGAACACTGAAGCTTTCTTT
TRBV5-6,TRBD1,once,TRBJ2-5,CASSLLRTGGGETQYF,TGTGCCAGCAGCTTGCTCCGGACAGGGGGCGGGGAGACCCAGTACTTC
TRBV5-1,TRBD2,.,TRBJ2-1,CASSSRGRTSGIIGEQFF,TGCGCCAGCAGCTCCAGGGGTAGGACTAGCGGGATAATAGGTGAGCAGTTCTTC
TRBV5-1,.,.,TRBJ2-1,CASRSDYSDNEQFF,TGCGCCAGCAGGTCCGACTATTCGGACAATGAGCAGTTCTTC
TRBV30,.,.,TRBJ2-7,CAWRKVGSRDEQYF,TGTGCCTGGAGAAAGGTGGGCTCGCGCGACGAGCAGTACTTC
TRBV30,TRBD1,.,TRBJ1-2,CAWSVGQDGYTF,TGTGCCTGGAGTGTTGGACAGGATGGCTACACCTTC
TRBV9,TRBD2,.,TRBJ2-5,CASSVATGAGGPNAQETQYF,TGTGCCAGCAGCGTAGCTACTGGGGCGGGGGGGCCCAACGCCCAAGAGACCCAGTACTTC
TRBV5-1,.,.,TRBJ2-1,CASRATGSTGNEQFF,TGCGCCAGCAGAGCGACCGGGTCCACGGGCAATGAGCAGTTCTTC
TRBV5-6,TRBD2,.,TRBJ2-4,CASSRRLAGGGNAKNIQYF,TGTGCCAGCAGCCGTCGACTAGCGGGGGGAGGGAATGCCAAAAACATTCAGTACTTC
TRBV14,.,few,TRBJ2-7,CASSQDLVGPGSSYEQYF,TGTGCCAGCAGCCAAGATTTGGTTGGGCCGGGATCCTCCTACGAGCAGTACTTC
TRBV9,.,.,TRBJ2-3,CASSAARLTDTQYF,TGTGCCAGCAGCGCCGCGCGTCTGACAGATACGCAGTATTTT
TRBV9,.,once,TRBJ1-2,CASSLLGGPDGYTF,TGTGCCAGCAGCCTGTTGGGGGGACCCGATGGCTACACCTTC
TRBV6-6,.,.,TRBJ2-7,CASSSPGRGTYEQYF,TGTGCCAGCAGTTCCCCGGGACGGGGGACCTACGAGCAGTACTTC
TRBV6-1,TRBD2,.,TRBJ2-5,CASSDFGTSKETQYF,TGTGCCAGCAGTGACTTTGGGACTAGTAAAGAGACCCAGTACTTC
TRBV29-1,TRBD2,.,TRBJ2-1,CSVSLAGAYNEQFF,TGCAGCGTCTCACTAGCGGGAGCTTACAATGAGCAGTTCTTC
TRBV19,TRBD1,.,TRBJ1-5,CASRALGQDPIWGNQPQHF,TGTGCCAGTAGAGCCTTGGGACAGGACCCTATCTGGGGCAATCAGCCCCAGCATTTT
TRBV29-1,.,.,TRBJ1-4,CSVGRNEKLFF,TGCAGCGTGGGCCGTAATGAAAAACTGTTTTTT
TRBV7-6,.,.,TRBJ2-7,CASSLVYNEQYF,TGTGCCAGCAGCTTAGTTTACAACGAGCAGTACTTC
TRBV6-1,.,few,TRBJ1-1,CASATTPISPEAFF,TGTGCCAGCGCCACCACCCCTATTTCTCCTGAAGCTTTCTTT
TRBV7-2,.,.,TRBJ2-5,CASSLERETQYF,TGTGCCAGCAGCTTAGAGCGAGAGACCCAGTACTTC
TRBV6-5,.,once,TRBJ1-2,CASSYSHSLYGYTF,TGTGCCAGCAGTTACTCTCACAGTCTATATGGCTACACCTTC
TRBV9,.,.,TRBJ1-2,CASSVDRFYGYTF,TGTGCCAGCAGCGTAGATCGGTTCTATGGCTACACCTTC
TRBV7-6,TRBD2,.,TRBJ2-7,CASSLAPASGDEQYF,TGTGCCAGCAGCTTAGCCCCGGCTAGCGGGGACGAGCAGTACTTC
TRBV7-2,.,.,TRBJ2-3,CASIGGALSTDTQYF,TGTGCCAGCATAGGGGGAGCATTAAGCACAGATACGCAGTATTTT
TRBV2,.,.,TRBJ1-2,CASSGSSFVRAKGYTF,TGTGCCAGCAGTGGATCTTCTTTTGTCAGGGCGAAAGGCTACACCTTC